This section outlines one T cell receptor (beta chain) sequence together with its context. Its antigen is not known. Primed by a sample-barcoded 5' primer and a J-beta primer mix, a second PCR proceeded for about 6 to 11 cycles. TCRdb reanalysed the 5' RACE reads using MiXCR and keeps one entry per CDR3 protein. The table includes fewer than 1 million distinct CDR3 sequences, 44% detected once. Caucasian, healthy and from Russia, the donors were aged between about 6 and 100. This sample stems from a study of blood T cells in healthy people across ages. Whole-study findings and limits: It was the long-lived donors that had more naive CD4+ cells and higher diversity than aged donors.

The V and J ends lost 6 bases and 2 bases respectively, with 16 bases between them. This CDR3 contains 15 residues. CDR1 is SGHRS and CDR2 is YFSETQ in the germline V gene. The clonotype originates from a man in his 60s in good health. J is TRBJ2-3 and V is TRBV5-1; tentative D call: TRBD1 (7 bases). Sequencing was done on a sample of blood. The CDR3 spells CASTVGGGNTDTQYF. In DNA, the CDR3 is TGCGCCAGCACGGTAGGAGGGGGCAACACAGATACGCAGTATTTT.